This TCR beta chain was obtained from a study of identifying expanded T cells in peripheral blood. Germline V gives CDR1 LNHDA, CDR2 SQIVND (reference sequence). Trimming took off 1 base at V and 0 bases at J, with 9 bases between the two ends. The CDR3 totals 15 residues. TCRdb's table, derived via immunoSEQ multiplex PCR, lists solely in-frame clones and lacks some. The table has 55,000 to 80,000 clones, about four fifths seen once. V is TRBV19 and J is TRBJ1-2; no reliable D call. The specimen sequenced was blood. This clonotype was obtained from a person aged 18 to 69 in good health. Here the CDR3 reads CASSIVADSNYGYTF. The DNA for the CDR3 is TGTGCCAGTAGTATAGTGGCAGATTCTAACTATGGCTACACCTTC.